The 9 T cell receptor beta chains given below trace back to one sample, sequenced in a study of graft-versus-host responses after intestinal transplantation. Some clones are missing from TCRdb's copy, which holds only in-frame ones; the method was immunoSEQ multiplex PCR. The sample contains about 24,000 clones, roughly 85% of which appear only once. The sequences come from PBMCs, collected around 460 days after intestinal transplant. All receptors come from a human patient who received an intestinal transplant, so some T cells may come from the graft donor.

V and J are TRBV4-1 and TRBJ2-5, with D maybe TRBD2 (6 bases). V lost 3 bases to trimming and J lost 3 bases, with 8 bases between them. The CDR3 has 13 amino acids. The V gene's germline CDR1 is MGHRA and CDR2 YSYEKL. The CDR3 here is CASSQRGEETQYF. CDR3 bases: TGCGCCAGCAGCCAGCGGGGTGAAGAGACCCAGTACTTC.

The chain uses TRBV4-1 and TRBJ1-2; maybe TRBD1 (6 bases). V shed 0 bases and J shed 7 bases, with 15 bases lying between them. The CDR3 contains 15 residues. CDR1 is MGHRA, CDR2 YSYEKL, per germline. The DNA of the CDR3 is TGCGCCAGCAGCCAAGAGGACAGCGGGGAGGCTGGCTACACCTTC. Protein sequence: CASSQEDSGEAGYTF.

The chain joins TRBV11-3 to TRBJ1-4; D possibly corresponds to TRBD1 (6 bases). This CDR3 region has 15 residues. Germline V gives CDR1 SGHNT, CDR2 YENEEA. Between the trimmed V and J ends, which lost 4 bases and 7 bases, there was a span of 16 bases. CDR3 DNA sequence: TGTGCCAGCAGCTCTCCTGGGGGGCGGGGTGAAAAACTGTTTTTT. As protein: CASSSPGGRGEKLFF. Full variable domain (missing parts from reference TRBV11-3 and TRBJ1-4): EAGVVQSPRYKIIEKKQPVAFWCNPISGHNTLYWYLQNLGQGPELLIRYENEEAVDDSQLPKDRFSAERLKGVDSTLKIQPAELGDSAVYLCASSSPGGRGEKLFFGSGTQLSVL.

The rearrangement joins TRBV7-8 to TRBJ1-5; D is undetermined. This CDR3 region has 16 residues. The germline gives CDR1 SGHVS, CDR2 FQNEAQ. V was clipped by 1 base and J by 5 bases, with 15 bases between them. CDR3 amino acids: CASSLGLLEWDQPQHF. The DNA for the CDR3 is TGTGCCAGCAGCTTAGGTCTACTCGAATGGGATCAGCCCCAGCATTTT.

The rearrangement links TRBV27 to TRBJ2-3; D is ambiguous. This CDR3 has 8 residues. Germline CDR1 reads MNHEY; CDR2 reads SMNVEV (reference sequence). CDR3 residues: CLRDTQYF. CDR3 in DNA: TGTCTAAGAGATACGCAGTATTTT.

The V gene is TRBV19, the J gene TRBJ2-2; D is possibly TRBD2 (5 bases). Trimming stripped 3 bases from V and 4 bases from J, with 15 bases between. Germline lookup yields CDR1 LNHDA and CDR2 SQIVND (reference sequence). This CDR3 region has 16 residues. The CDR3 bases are TGTGCCAGTAGTATCGGGTTCGGGGTAAGCACCGGGGAGCTGTTTTTT. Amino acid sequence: CASSIGFGVSTGELFF.

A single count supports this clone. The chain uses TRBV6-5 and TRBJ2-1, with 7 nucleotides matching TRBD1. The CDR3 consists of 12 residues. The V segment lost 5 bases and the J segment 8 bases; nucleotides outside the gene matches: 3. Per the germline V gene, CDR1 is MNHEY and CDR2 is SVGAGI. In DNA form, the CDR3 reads TGTGCCAGCAGTGTCGACAGGGATGAGCAGTTCTTC. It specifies CASSVDRDEQFF.

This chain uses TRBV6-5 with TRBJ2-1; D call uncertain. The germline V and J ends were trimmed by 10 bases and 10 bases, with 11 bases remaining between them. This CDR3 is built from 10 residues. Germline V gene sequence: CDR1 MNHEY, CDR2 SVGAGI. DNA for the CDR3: TGTGCCACCCGATCTCGCGAGCAGTTCTTC. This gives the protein CATRSREQFF.

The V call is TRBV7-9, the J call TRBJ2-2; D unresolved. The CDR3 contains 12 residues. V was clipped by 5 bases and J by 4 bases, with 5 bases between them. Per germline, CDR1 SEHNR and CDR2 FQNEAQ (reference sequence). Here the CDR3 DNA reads TGTGCCAGCAGCCGCCCCACCGGGGAGCTGTTTTTT. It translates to CASSRPTGELFF.